Listed here are 21 T cell receptor beta chains from one sample, sequenced in a study of T-cell reconstitution after alpha-beta-depleted transplantation in children. Unique molecular identifiers were incorporated during preparation of the TCRbeta library. Using its own MiXCR run on the PCR reads, TCRdb lists one record per CDR3 protein. Among around 200,000 distinct CDR3 sequences, more than 15% were seen once, and the ten largest hold 43%. The sequences come from PBMCs, mostly from graft donor cells, collected 360 days after TCRalphabeta/CD19-depleted stem cell transplant. The receptor set was obtained from a male patient aged 2-15 years who had a stem cell transplant for acute lymphoblastic leukemia, so the T cells may come from the graft donor.

This chain connects TRBV7-2 to TRBJ1-1; 9 bases map to TRBD1. The CDR3 is 16 amino acids. The ends lost 4 bases at V and 1 base at J; junction bases unmatched: 7. Per germline, CDR1 SGHTA and CDR2 FQGNSA. This chain's CDR3 is CASSSYRGRGNTEAFF. The CDR3 bases are TGTGCCAGCAGCTCTTACAGGGGGCGCGGGAACACTGAAGCTTTCTTT.

The gene calls are TRBV6-2 or TRBV6-3 and TRBJ2-3; the D gene is possibly TRBD2 (5 bases). The CDR3 runs to 16 residues. Per germline, CDR1 MNHEY and CDR2 SVGEGT. V was shortened by 5 bases and J by 1 base, with 16 bases between the two germline ends. CDR3 residues: CASSMDFFEGTDTQYF. The CDR3 DNA is TGTGCCAGCAGTATGGACTTCTTCGAAGGCACAGATACGCAGTATTTT.

The CDR3 protein is CSARDFARAPIKYF. In DNA form, the CDR3 reads TGCAGTGCTAGAGATTTCGCCAGGGCCCCGATAAAGTACTTC. This rearrangement joins TRBV20-1 to TRBJ2-5, with a possible D match to TRBD1 (5 bases). The V end lost 0 bases, the J end lost 12 bases, and 20 bases lay between the germline ends. Germline-derived CDR1 and CDR2 are DFQATT and SNEGSKA (reference sequence). The CDR3 sequence is 14 residues long.

The chain has TRBV19 and TRBJ1-2, with D uncertain. V was trimmed by 5 bases and J by 8 bases, leaving 18 bases between them. The germline V gene has CDR1 LNHDA and CDR2 SQIVND (reference sequence). This CDR3 comprises 14 residues. CDR3: CASSPRRTGGGYTF. The CDR3 DNA follows: TGTGCCAGTAGTCCCCGACGGACCGGTGGGGGCTACACCTTC.

The chain recombines TRBV28 with TRBJ2-7; either TRBD1 or TRBD2 may supply D (5 bases each). V dropped 5 bases and J dropped 5 bases, with 19 bases sitting between them. This CDR3 has 15 amino acids. Germline loops: CDR1 MDHEN, CDR2 SYDVKM. CDR3 sequence: CASSPPGRFFHEQYF. CDR3 DNA sequence: TGTGCCAGCAGTCCCCCGGGACGCTTCTTCCACGAGCAGTACTTC. Filled out from reference TRBV28 and TRBJ2-7, the complete variable domain reads DVKVTQSSRYLVKRTGEKVFLECVQDMDHENMFWYRQDPGLGLRLIYFSYDVKMKEKGDIPEGYSVSREKKERFSLILESASTNQTSMYLCASSPPGRFFHEQYFGPGTRLTVT.

The chain joins TRBV6-5 to TRBJ2-5; D not resolved. Trimming took off 2 bases at V and 3 bases at J, with 16 bases between the two ends. This CDR3 region has 16 residues. CDR1 and CDR2 (germline): MNHEY, SVGAGI. CDR3 in amino acids: CASSYPPTTSEETQYF. The DNA of the CDR3 is TGTGCCAGCAGTTACCCACCGACGACGAGTGAAGAGACCCAGTACTTC.

V and J are TRBV28 and TRBJ1-1; D possibly corresponds to TRBD1 (5 bases). Per germline, CDR1 MDHEN and CDR2 SYDVKM. Trimming took 7 bases from V and 1 from J, leaving 22 bases between them. CDR3 size: 17 residues. The CDR3 region is CASKGSDYWDRNTEAFF. CDR3 coding DNA: TGTGCCAGCAAGGGTTCGGATTATTGGGACCGGAACACTGAAGCTTTCTTT. Filled out from reference TRBV28 and TRBJ1-1, the complete variable domain reads DVKVTQSSRYLVKRTGEKVFLECVQDMDHENMFWYRQDPGLGLRLIYFSYDVKMKEKGDIPEGYSVSREKKERFSLILESASTNQTSMYLCASKGSDYWDRNTEAFFGQGTRLTVV.

The chain uses TRBV18 and TRBJ2-7; D tentatively reads TRBD1 or TRBD2 (5 bases each). V was cut by 5 bases and J by 8 bases, with 25 bases left in between. The germline V gene encodes CDR1 KGHSH and CDR2 LQKENI. The CDR3 contains 16 residues. DNA of the CDR3: TGTGCCAGCTCATCGACCGACGGGGCAGGCCAAACTAAGCAGTACTTC. This translates into CASSSTDGAGQTKQYF.

The V and J genes are TRBV7-9 and TRBJ2-3, with 8 bases fitting TRBD1. This CDR3 is 15 amino acids long. Germline lookup yields CDR1 SEHNR and CDR2 FQNEAQ (reference sequence). V lost 3 bases, J lost 2 bases, and 4 bases stayed unmatched. The CDR3 nucleotides are TGTGCCAGCAGCTTCCGGACAGGGCCCACAGATACGCAGTATTTT. Encoded protein: CASSFRTGPTDTQYF.

This clonotype has a count of ten or more. V usage is TRBV28 and J usage is TRBJ2-5; 12 positions agree with TRBD2. The CDR3 contains 16 residues. The germline CDR1 and CDR2 sequences are MDHEN and SYDVKM. V lost 4 bases, J lost 4 bases, and 7 bases stayed unmatched. The CDR3 bases are TGTGCCAGCAGTTCGACTAGCGGGGGCCTGGGAGAGACCCAGTACTTC. It yields the protein CASSSTSGGLGETQYF.

This clonotype appeared many times. The chain has TRBV7-9 and TRBJ2-7, with 9 bases that match TRBD2. Per the germline V gene, CDR1 is SEHNR and CDR2 is FQNEAQ (reference sequence). V lost 3 bases and J lost 2; bases outside the gene matches: 2. This CDR3 is built from 14 residues. CDR3 sequence (DNA): TGTGCCAGCAGCTTGGCGGGGGGGACCTACGAGCAGTACTTC. As protein: CASSLAGGTYEQYF.

There are a few counts of this clonotype. The chain combines TRBV12-3 or TRBV12-4 with TRBJ1-3, with a weak D call TRBD1 (5 bases). CDR3 length: 15 amino acids. V was trimmed by 4 bases and J by 0 bases, leaving 10 bases between them. CDR3 loop: CASSSRDFSGNTIYF. The CDR3 nucleotides are TGTGCCAGCAGTTCCCGGGACTTCTCTGGAAACACCATATATTTT.

The chain recombines TRBV14 with TRBJ2-7; D call uncertain. The germline CDR1 and CDR2 sequences are SGHDN and FVKESK. This CDR3 comprises 11 residues. V lost 6 bases and J 7 bases, leaving 10 bases between the germline ends. The CDR3 sequence is CASSFYGEQYF. The CDR3 nucleotides read TGTGCCAGCAGTTTCTATGGGGAGCAGTACTTC. The variable domain in full, with the rest retrieved from reference TRBV14 and TRBJ2-7, is EAGVTQFPSHSVIEKGQTVTLRCDPISGHDNLYWYRRVMGKEIKFLLHFVKESKQDESGMPNNRFLAERTGGTYSTLKVQPAELEDSGVYFCASSFYGEQYFGPGTRLTVT.

This clonotype was found a few times. This rearrangement joins TRBV20-1 to TRBJ2-5, with 7 bases lining up with TRBD2. Losses at the gene ends were 6 bases for V and 5 bases for J; bases not matched to a gene: 12. Per germline, CDR1 DFQATT and CDR2 SNEGSKA (reference sequence). The CDR3 is made up of 14 amino acids. The CDR3 sequence: CSAETATGRETQYF. The CDR3 bases are TGCAGTGCAGAAACAGCCACCGGGAGGGAGACCCAGTACTTC.

A few counts support this clonotype. The rearrangement joins TRBV29-1 to TRBJ1-1, with no clear D. Deletions cut 4 bases from V and 6 bases from J, with 12 bases between. CDR1 is SQVTM, CDR2 ANQGSEA, per germline. This CDR3 comprises 12 residues. The CDR3 is CSVGTAEAEAFF. For the CDR3, the DNA is TGCAGCGTTGGTACGGCCGAGGCTGAAGCTTTCTTT. Using reference TRBV29-1 and TRBJ1-1 for the parts outside the CDR3, the full variable domain is SAVISQKPSRDICQRGTSLTIQCQVDSQVTMMFWYRQQPGQSLTLIATANQGSEATYESGFVIDKFPISRPNLTFSTLTVSNMSPEDSSIYLCSVGTAEAEAFFGQGTRLTVV.

This clonotype was detected only a few times. The chain uses TRBV27 and TRBJ1-5; D is ambiguous. CDR1 MNHEY and CDR2 SMNVEV come from the germline V gene (reference sequence). The length of the CDR3 is 14 residues. Trimming stripped 2 bases from V and 6 bases from J, with 11 bases between. CDR3 coding DNA: TGTGCCAGCAGTTTAAGGGCAGAGGGTCAGCCCCAGCATTTT. Its protein product is CASSLRAEGQPQHF.

The chain employs TRBV19 and TRBJ1-5; a weak D match, TRBD1 (5 bases). Germline V gene data show CDR1 as LNHDA and CDR2 as SQIVND (reference sequence). The CDR3 covers 10 residues. Trimming left V 8 bases short and J 12 bases short, with 11 bases between. CDR3 protein: CASWGGYQHF. The DNA for the CDR3 is TGTGCCAGTTGGGGGGGTTACCAGCATTTT.

This clonotype was seen many times. V and J are TRBV6-2 or TRBV6-3 and TRBJ2-2; 7 nucleotides line up with TRBD1. V gave up 6 bases and J gave up 4 bases; unmatched junction bases: 8. Germline V gene lookup returns CDR1 MNHEY and CDR2 SVGEGT. CDR3 length: 15 amino acids. CDR3 in DNA: TGTGCCAGCAGACGACAGGGCGTAGGCACCGGGGAGCTGTTTTTT. This gives the protein CASRRQGVGTGELFF.

The CDR3 DNA reads as TGCGCCAGCAGCCCACCCCTGGACGGCAATTCACCCCTCCACTTT. This gives the protein CASSPPLDGNSPLHF. V and J are TRBV5-1 and TRBJ1-6; D is unclear. Trimming took 4 bases from V and 7 from J, leaving 15 bases between them. CDR3 length equals 15 residues. The germline V gene has CDR1 SGHRS and CDR2 YFSETQ.

The V call is TRBV6-1, the J call TRBJ1-5; no clear D. From germline, CDR1 is MNHNS and CDR2 SASEGT. Deletions cut 8 bases from V and 0 bases from J, with 8 bases between. The CDR3 is made up of 13 amino acids. The DNA for the CDR3 is TGTGCCAGCGGACGATATAGCAATCAGCCCCAGCATTTT. This gives the protein CASGRYSNQPQHF.

This clonotype was seen more than once but under ten times. CDR3 sequence: CASSPGHTDTQYF. CDR3 coding DNA: TGTGCCAGCAGCCCCGGTCACACAGATACGCAGTATTTT. The rearrangement uses TRBV11-2 and TRBJ2-3; D is undetermined. Germline CDR1 and CDR2: SGHAT and FQNNGV. The CDR3 consists of 13 residues. V shed 5 bases and J shed 2 bases, with 8 bases lying between them.